Below, one T cell receptor (beta chain) is given with its context. Its antigen remains unknown. Some clones are missing from TCRdb's copy, which holds only in-frame ones; the method was immunoSEQ multiplex PCR. The data show some 84,000 clones, 82% seen once. These data originate in a study of PD-L1 blockade in urothelial cancer. Study-wide context: Reported median T cell count for blood samples was around 150,000.

The study, taken as a whole, reports: Durable-benefit patients expanded tumor-associated blood clones more at 3 weeks.

V trimming: 2 bases; J trimming: 2 bases; junction bases outside the gene matches: 6. The length of the CDR3 is 17 residues. The germline gives CDR1 SEHNR, CDR2 FQNEAQ (reference sequence). The chain combines TRBV7-9 with TRBJ1-2, with 12 bases identical to TRBD1. The sequencing used PBMCs, collected around atezolizumab (anti-PD-L1) treatment. The TCR originated in a man between 65 and 79 years old with urothelial cancer. The CDR3 region has the DNA TGTGCCAGCAGCTTAACACGGGACAGGGGGCGAAACTATGGCTACACCTTC. It translates to CASSLTRDRGRNYGYTF.